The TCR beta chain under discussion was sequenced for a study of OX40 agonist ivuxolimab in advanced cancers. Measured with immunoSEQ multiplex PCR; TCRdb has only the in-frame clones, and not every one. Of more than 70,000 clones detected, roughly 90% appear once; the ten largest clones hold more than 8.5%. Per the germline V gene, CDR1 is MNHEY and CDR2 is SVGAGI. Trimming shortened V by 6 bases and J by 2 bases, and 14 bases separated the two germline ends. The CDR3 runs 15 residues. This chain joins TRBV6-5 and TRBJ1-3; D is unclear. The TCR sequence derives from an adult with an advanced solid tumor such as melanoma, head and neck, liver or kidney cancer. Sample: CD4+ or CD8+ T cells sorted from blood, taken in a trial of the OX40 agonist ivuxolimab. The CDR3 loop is CASRIRRSTGNTIYF. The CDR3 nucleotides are TGTGCCAGCAGAATCAGGCGCTCGACTGGAAACACCATATATTTT.